This TCR beta chain was profiled in a study of human T cells and chemical hapten exposure. This clonotype has a count of ten or more. The time point was: patch test 3, about 24 weeks after DPC sensitization. Treatment specified: therapeutic diphenylcyclopropenone sensitization with weekly scalp DPC. The CDR3 is made up of 13 amino acids. Germline CDR1 and CDR2: LGHDT and YNNKEL (reference sequence). V lost 3 bases, J lost 8 bases, and 11 bases lay in between. TCRdb recomputed calls from the RACE reads with MiXCR, one row per CDR3 protein. The table shows 50,000 to 60,000 distinct CDR3 sequences, with around 12% occurring only once.

This material consisted of whole blood, taken in connection with sensitization to the hapten diphenylcyclopropenone (DPC). The gene calls are TRBV3-1 and TRBJ2-1; D perhaps matches TRBD1 (6 bases). The TCR originated in a man aged 25-45 years with alopecia areata. Some clones in this sample may be carry-over from other donors' samples. The chain's CDR3 is CASSQGASYEQFF. The CDR3 DNA is TGTGCCAGCAGCCAGGGGGCATCGTATGAGCAGTTCTTC.